This paragraph reports one T cell receptor (beta chain). This specimen comes from a study of T cells after somatic rescue of genetic block. Repertoires were generated with immunoSEQ multiplex PCR, while TCRdb's copy carries only in-frame clones and drops some. The sample holds more than 70,000 clones; approximately 90% are singletons and the top ten take 1.5% to 2%. The sample consisted of peripheral blood mononuclear cells (PBMCs). This receptor was obtained from a young woman.

For the CDR3, the DNA is TGTGCCAGCAGCCGACAGGGAGCGGCTGGAAACACCATATATTTT. Translating it yields CASSRQGAAGNTIYF. The chain combines TRBV6-5 with TRBJ1-3; 7 bases align to TRBD1. The CDR3 is made up of 15 amino acids. Germline V CDR1 and CDR2: MNHEY, SVGAGI. V lost 6 bases to trimming and J lost 2 bases; unmatched junction nucleotides: 7.